This entry is about one T cell receptor beta chain. What it binds is not known. Profiling relied on immunoSEQ multiplex PCR, and the TCRdb table lists in-frame clones only, not all of them. This table holds 110,000 to 150,000 clones, 80% to 95% found once. These data are taken from a study of T cell responses to AZD1222 COVID-19 vaccine. Doses given second, at about 4 or about 12 weeks, were pooled. CDR3 size: 13 residues. Looked up from germline, CDR1 is MDHEN and CDR2 is SYDVKM. Trimming removed 5 bases from V and 6 bases from J, with 13 bases in between. Study results and limitations: CD4 TCRs linked to vaccination spanned spike, dominating at 160-218 and 743-854. Increases in Spike-specific TCR breadth and depth were seen after two AZD1222 doses. Regions left unmutated in variants are reportedly the target of nearly half of spike-specific TCRs.

The chain couples TRBV28 to TRBJ1-1; possibly TRBD1 for D (6 bases). The source was peripheral blood, collected 28 days after the second AZD1222 dose. This receptor was obtained from an adult who received the AZD1222 COVID-19 vaccine. CDR3 in DNA: TGTGCCAGCAGTCCCCCCAACAGGGCTGAAGCTTTCTTT. This codes for CASSPPNRAEAFF.